Reported below is one TCR beta chain. Its antigen specificity is not known. No much larger clone exists at a distance of one base, and base qualities are not known. The record originates from a study of Graves' ophthalmopathy and Graves' hyperthyroidism (dated by TCRdb to the late 2010s). With regard to the full study: Hyperthyroidism was considered stable if no progression to ophthalmopathy occurred within 18 months of follow-up. The study used TCR beta repertoire signatures to distinguish Graves' ophthalmopathy from Graves' hyperthyroidism and to predict progression to ophthalmopathy. In total, over 130 blood samples were TCR-sequenced: fewer than 50 ophthalmopathy, under 85 hyperthyroidism and some 17 hyperthyroidism-to-ophthalmopathy patients. A discovery set of about a hundred patients (around 45 ophthalmopathy, about 55 stable hyperthyroidism) was enrolled to explore V-J signatures distinguishing ophthalmopathy from hyperthyroidism. The independent validation cohort included under 20 hyperthyroidism patients plus 17 patients who later progressed from hyperthyroidism to ophthalmopathy. In about six hyperthyroidism patients, T-cell repertoires of thyroid tissue and blood were compared. Following sampling, methimazole starting at 30 mg daily was administered to hyperthyroidism patients, and high-dose intravenous methylprednisolone was administered to ophthalmopathy patients. What the research found in general, with its limitations: Most expanded thyroid clonotypes with frequency above 0.001 were also detected in blood, suggesting blood repertoires may reflect the thyroid immune response. In validation, the model predicted ophthalmopathy progression with about 64% sensitivity and around 72% specificity; some 13 predicted patients were CT-confirmed with GO in a median of approximately 6.5 months. Sample size was not statistically predetermined, and group allocation was not concealed from the investigators. In cross-validation, the 13-signature model distinguished ophthalmopathy from stable hyperthyroidism with 85% to 90% sensitivity and about 84% specificity, and in the test set the corresponding values were approximately 80% and 68%.

Hyperthyroidism patients were newly diagnosed, were aged 18 to 65 years, and had a disease duration under 2 months. Patients with other autoimmune diseases, uncontrolled infections, pregnancy or lactation were excluded from the study. Diagnosis relied on clinical symptoms, serum thyroxine, TRAb, thyroid ultrasound and orbital computed tomography. Total RNA was extracted using Trizol reagent, and RNA quality was checked on an Agilent 2100 Bioanalyzer. The cysteine opens and the phenylalanine closes a CDR3 of 10 amino acids. The CDR3 DNA has 30 bases and is translated from base 1. V gives up 8 bases and J gives up 5 bases, and the segment between their germline ends measures 10 bases. The germline V gene sets CDR1 to SQVTM and CDR2 to ANQGSEA. TCR beta CDR3 regions were amplified from RNA transcripts for repertoire sequencing. HTBI primers and the Qiagen OneStep RT-PCR kit were used in a first-round RT-PCR, which was followed by a second-round multiplex PCR, size selection and purification. Libraries were sequenced on an Illumina HiSeq2000 using paired-end 100 bp reads. As for how the authors treated the data: SOAPnuke was used for read processing, and reads with adapters, uncalled bases, a mean Phred below 15, or no exact constant-primer or identifier match were discarded. COPE v1.2.5 was used to merge the high-quality paired reads. Clonotypes were defined as unique nucleotide sequences and were aligned to IMGT TRB V, D and J references using MiTCR v1.1. Analysis was restricted to V-J combinations with a frequency above 0.0001, which covered just over 98% of repertoires. For each V-J combination, a TCR clonal expansion and chaos score was defined as the ratio of F50 clonal expansion to chaos observed in the TCRdist matrix. Welch's t-statistics and random forest were used to reduce features to 13 V-J combinations, which were fed into a naive Bayes classifier. The similarity between thyroid and blood repertoires was quantified using the Morisita-Horn index. The public sequencing data were trimmed at Q25 with fastp and processed into clonotypes with MiXCR by TCRdb, which kept only in-frame beta chains. Each record represents a unique CDR3 protein, reported with the most common genes and DNA among its rows. These V and J calls rely on TCRdb rather than the paper's analysis. For this sample the table gives more than 1,000,000 distinct CDR3 sequences, of which less than 45% were detected only once. The top ten clones comprise roughly 11% of the sample.

In this chain, TRBV29-1 is recombined with TRBJ2-7, with the D gene not confidently named. The receptor comes from an adult man with Graves' hyperthyroidism. The specimen sequenced was peripheral blood or thyroid tissue (not recorded which). The DNA sequence is given as TGCAGCTTATCTCCCCACGAGCAGTACTTC. Translated, it gives CSLSPHEQYF.